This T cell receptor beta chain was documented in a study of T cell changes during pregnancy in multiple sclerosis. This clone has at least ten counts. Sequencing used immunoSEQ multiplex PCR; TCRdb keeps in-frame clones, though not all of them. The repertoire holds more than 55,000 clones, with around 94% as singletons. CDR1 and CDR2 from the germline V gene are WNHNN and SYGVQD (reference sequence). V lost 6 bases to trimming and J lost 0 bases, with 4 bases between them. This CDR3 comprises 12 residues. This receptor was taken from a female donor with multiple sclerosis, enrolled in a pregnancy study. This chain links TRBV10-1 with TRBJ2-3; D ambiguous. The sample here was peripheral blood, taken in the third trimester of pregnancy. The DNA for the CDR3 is TGCGCCAGCAGCTATAGCACAGATACGCAGTATTTT. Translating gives CASSYSTDTQYF.